The clone carrying this T cell receptor beta chain was counted once. The germline CDR1 and CDR2 sequences are LGHNA and YSLEER. V lost 0 bases and J 1 base, leaving 4 bases between the germline ends. This CDR3 spans 13 amino acids. This record belongs to a study of blood T cells in healthy people across ages. The authors ran a second PCR of 7 to 11 cycles using a sample-barcoded 5' primer and a J-beta primer mix. TCRdb re-called the 5' RACE reads with MiXCR, one entry per CDR3 protein. The sample has over 1,300,000 distinct CDR3 sequences, 59% seen once. Sequenced input: blood. The chain links TRBV4-3 to TRBJ2-7; D unclear. This receptor was obtained from a man aged 18-30 years in good health. The CDR3 spells CASSQDRSYEQYV. CDR3 nucleotide sequence: TGCGCCAGCAGCCAAGACAGATCCTACGAGCAGTACGTC.